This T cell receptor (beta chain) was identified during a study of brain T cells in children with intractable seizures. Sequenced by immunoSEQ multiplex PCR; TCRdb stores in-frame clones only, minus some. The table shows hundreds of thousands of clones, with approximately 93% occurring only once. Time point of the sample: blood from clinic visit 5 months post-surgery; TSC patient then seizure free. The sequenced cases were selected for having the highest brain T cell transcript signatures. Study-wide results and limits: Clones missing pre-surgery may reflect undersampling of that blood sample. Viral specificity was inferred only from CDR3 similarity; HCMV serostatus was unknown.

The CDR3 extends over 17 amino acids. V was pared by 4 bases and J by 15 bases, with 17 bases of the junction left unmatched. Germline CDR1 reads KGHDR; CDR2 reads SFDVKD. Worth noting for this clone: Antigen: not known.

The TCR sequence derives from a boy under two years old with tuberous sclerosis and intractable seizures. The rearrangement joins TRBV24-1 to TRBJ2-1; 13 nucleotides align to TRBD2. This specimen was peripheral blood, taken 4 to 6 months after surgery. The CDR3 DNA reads TGTGCCACCAGTGAAGAACCCGGGACTAGCGGGATTGGCGCTTTGTTCTTC. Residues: CATSEEPGTSGIGALFF.